These 26 T cell receptor beta chains share one sample of origin, sequenced in a study of long-term antiretroviral therapy in people with HIV. Runs used v3.0 of the immunoSEQ assay and were done at survey level. Only in-frame clones appear in the TCRdb table, and some are missing; sequencing was by immunoSEQ multiplex PCR. The sample includes 20,000 to 30,000 clones, more than 70% of them seen just once. The specimen comprised unsorted PBMCs, sampled less than 5 years after starting antiretroviral therapy. These receptors all come from a man aged 40-49 years with HIV.

The chain couples TRBV29-1 to TRBJ2-7; D gene unclear. The germline V gene encodes CDR1 SQVTM and CDR2 ANQGSEA. The ends were cut back, 2 bases at V and 3 bases at J, with 8 bases in the middle. The CDR3 totals 12 residues. In DNA, the CDR3 is TGCAGCGTTGAATCCAGTAACTACGAGCAGTACTTC. This gives the protein CSVESSNYEQYF.

V gene TRBV19 combines with J gene TRBJ1-2; 7 nucleotides agree with TRBD1. CDR3 length: 12 amino acids. The germline V gene has CDR1 LNHDA and CDR2 SQIVND (reference sequence). V lost 10 bases and J lost 3; bases outside the gene matches: 5. CDR3 sequence: CATARGDYGYTF. The CDR3 DNA sequence: TGTGCCACCGCCAGGGGGGACTATGGCTACACCTTC.

The CDR3 bases are TGTGCCAGCGCTACTTTGAGCAGTCACAAAGATACGCAGTATTTT. Translating gives CASATLSSHKDTQYF. The rearrangement links TRBV28 to TRBJ2-3, with D unresolved. V was clipped by 8 bases and J by 5 bases, with 20 bases between them. Germline V gene data show CDR1 as MDHEN and CDR2 as SYDVKM. The CDR3 runs to 15 residues. Full variable domain (outside the CDR3, taken from reference TRBV28 and TRBJ2-3): DVKVTQSSRYLVKRTGEKVFLECVQDMDHENMFWYRQDPGLGLRLIYFSYDVKMKEKGDIPEGYSVSREKKERFSLILESASTNQTSMYLCASATLSSHKDTQYFGPGTRLTVL.

V gene TRBV5-1 combines with J gene TRBJ2-1; the match to TRBD1 covers 9 bases. This CDR3 has 15 amino acids. V lost 0 bases and J lost 4; bases outside the gene matches: 2. The V gene's germline CDR1 is SGHRS and CDR2 YFSETQ. Here the CDR3 reads CASSLAGTGYNEQFF. CDR3 sequence (DNA): TGCGCCAGCAGCTTGGCCGGGACAGGGTACAATGAGCAGTTCTTC.

The chain links TRBV7-2 to TRBJ2-5; D unclear. Germline CDR1 reads SGHTA; CDR2 reads FQGNSA. The CDR3 runs to 14 residues. V was cut by 3 bases and J by 0 bases, with 8 bases left in between. The CDR3 region has the DNA TGTGCCAGCAGCTTTACGACGTACCAAGAGACCCAGTACTTC. Protein: CASSFTTYQETQYF. Combining the CDR3 with reference TRBV7-2 and TRBJ2-5 gives the whole variable domain GAGVSQSPSNKVTEKGKDVELRCDPISGHTALYWYRQSLGQGLEFLIYFQGNSAPDKSGLPSDRFSAERTGGSVSTLTIQRTQQEDSAVYLCASSFTTYQETQYFGPGTRLLVL.

This chain uses TRBV27 with TRBJ1-2; maybe TRBD1 (5 bases). The germline CDR1 and CDR2 sequences are MNHEY and SMNVEV (reference sequence). The CDR3 extends over 15 amino acids. Trimming removed 8 bases at V and 8 bases at J, with 24 bases between. The CDR3 coding sequence is TGTGCCAGCTCGGGCGTCTCAGGGAGAGTAGGAGGCTACACCTTC. Its translation is CASSGVSGRVGGYTF.

This rearrangement joins TRBV7-2 to TRBJ2-7; 10 nucleotides align to TRBD2. Germline CDR1 and CDR2: SGHTA and FQGNSA. This CDR3 contains 18 residues. Germline trimming cut 5 bases from V and 3 bases from J; bases unmatched to any gene: 16. Here the CDR3 DNA reads TGTGCCAGCAGCCTAACCCTAAGCGGGGGGGCCCAATTCTACGAGCAGTACTTC. Translating it yields CASSLTLSGGAQFYEQYF. Filled out from reference TRBV7-2 and TRBJ2-7, the complete variable domain reads GAGVSQSPSNKVTEKGKDVELRCDPISGHTALYWYRQSLGQGLEFLIYFQGNSAPDKSGLPSDRFSAERTGGSVSTLTIQRTQQEDSAVYLCASSLTLSGGAQFYEQYFGPGTRLTVT.

The chain is built from TRBV6-5 and TRBJ2-7, with D possibly being TRBD1 or TRBD2 (5 bases each). CDR1 and CDR2 from the germline V gene are MNHEY and SVGAGI. Trimming took 4 bases from V and 6 from J, leaving 10 bases between them. The CDR3 is 12 amino acids. CDR3 protein: CASSLDGGEQYF. CDR3 bases: TGTGCCAGCAGTTTGGATGGGGGCGAGCAGTACTTC.

The chain employs TRBV19 and TRBJ1-5; perhaps TRBD1 as D (5 bases). Germline V gives CDR1 LNHDA, CDR2 SQIVND (reference sequence). Trimming pared 7 bases from V and 6 bases from J, leaving 22 bases between. The CDR3 length is 16 residues. The DNA for the CDR3 is TGTGCCAGTACCGACATCACCGGAGGGGTGGGTCAGCCCCAGCATTTT. Translated: CASTDITGGVGQPQHF.

The CDR3 DNA follows: TGTGCCAGCAGTCCCAAGGGGGAAGGCTACACCTTC. Translated: CASSPKGEGYTF. The V and J genes are TRBV6-6 and TRBJ1-2; D may be TRBD1 (6 bases). V dropped 5 bases and J dropped 8 bases, with 12 bases sitting between them. There are 12 residues in the CDR3. Germline CDR1 and CDR2: MNHNY and SVGAGI (reference sequence).

This chain connects TRBV7-2 to TRBJ2-2, with unresolved D. In germline, CDR1 is SGHTA, CDR2 FQGNSA. The CDR3 totals 16 residues. Trimming pared 1 base from V and 2 bases from J, leaving 11 bases between. The CDR3 spells CASSLVSNLNTGELFF. The CDR3 region has the DNA TGTGCCAGCAGCTTAGTATCCAACCTTAACACCGGGGAGCTGTTTTTT.

Written as DNA, the CDR3 is TGTGCCAGCAGCTTAGAAGGTTCAGGGAATAACTATGGCTACACCTTC. It codes for CASSLEGSGNNYGYTF. The chain uses TRBV11-3 and TRBJ1-2, with D maybe TRBD1 (5 bases). Trimming pared 0 bases from V and 1 base from J, leaving 12 bases between. CDR1 SGHNT and CDR2 YENEEA come from the germline V gene. The CDR3 contains 16 residues.

The chain is built from TRBV5-6 and TRBJ2-3; no clear D gene. This CDR3 has 12 amino acids. Trimming stripped 4 bases from V and 6 bases from J, with 9 bases between. The germline V gene has CDR1 SGHDT and CDR2 YYEEEE. The CDR3 nucleotides read TGTGCCAGCAGCGCACTCTCCGATACGCAGTATTTT. This gives the protein CASSALSDTQYF.

V is TRBV10-1 and J is TRBJ2-7; tentative D call: TRBD1 (6 bases). The CDR3 loop spans 13 amino acids. The V end was cut by 2 bases, the J end by 1 base, with 6 bases between. The germline V gene encodes CDR1 WNHNN and CDR2 SYGVQD (reference sequence). Here the CDR3 reads CASSEGTSYEQYF. The CDR3 DNA reads TGCGCCAGCAGTGAGGGGACATCCTACGAGCAGTACTTC.

V is TRBV5-1 and J is TRBJ2-7; possibly TRBD1 for D (6 bases). Germline V gene data show CDR1 as SGHRS and CDR2 as YFSETQ. Trimming removed 7 bases at V and 4 bases at J, with 21 bases between. The CDR3 has 15 residues. This CDR3 is CASSPLADSLYEQYF. CDR3 bases: TGCGCCAGCTCCCCCCTTGCGGACAGCCTGTACGAGCAGTACTTC.

V usage is TRBV18 and J usage is TRBJ2-6; D is unclear. Deletions cut 2 bases from V and 2 bases from J, with 7 bases between. The CDR3 runs 15 residues. CDR1 and CDR2 from the germline V gene are KGHSH and LQKENI. The CDR3 sequence is CASSPMSAGANVLTF. CDR3 in DNA: TGTGCCAGCTCACCAATGTCGGCTGGGGCCAACGTCCTGACTTTC.

V is TRBV21-1 and J is TRBJ1-5. TRBV21-1 has pseudogene status. The CDR3 contains 17 residues. The CDR3 DNA follows: TGTGCCAGCAGCAAAGCGCTTGGGTGGCCGCGCAATCAGCCCCAGCATTTT. It specifies CASSKALGWPRNQPQHF.

The V call is TRBV16, the J call TRBJ2-7; maybe TRBD1 (5 bases). The V and J ends lost 1 base and 1 base respectively, with 14 bases between them. The CDR3 is made up of 16 amino acids. Per germline, CDR1 KGHSY and CDR2 FQNENV. CDR3 sequence: CASSQLLGEGSYEQYF. In DNA form, the CDR3 reads TGTGCCAGCAGCCAATTATTAGGGGAAGGGTCCTACGAGCAGTACTTC. The variable domain in full, with the rest retrieved from reference TRBV16 and TRBJ2-7, is GEEVAQTPKHLVRGEGQKAKLYCAPIKGHSYVFWYQQVLKNEFKFLISFQNENVFDETGMPKERFSAKCLPNSPCSLEIQATKLEDSAVYFCASSQLLGEGSYEQYFGPGTRLTVT.

Here the CDR3 DNA reads TGTGCCAGCTCCGAGAACCAGGGGGGTGAAGCTTTCTTT. This encodes CASSENQGGEAFF. V and J are TRBV18 and TRBJ1-1, with 7 bases aligning to TRBD1. Germline CDR1 KGHSH, CDR2 LQKENI. CDR3 length equals 13 residues. The J segment lost 7 bases and the V segment lost 6 bases, leaving 8 bases of the junction unmatched.

The J gene is TRBJ1-5, the V gene TRBV18; 7 bases match TRBD1. CDR3 size: 15 residues. J gave up 5 bases and V 1 base, and 5 bases lay outside the gene matches. Looked up from germline, CDR1 is KGHSH and CDR2 is LQKENI. The CDR3 DNA reads TGTGCCAGCTCACCACAGACAGGGAAGGATCAGCCCCAGCATTTT. This codes for CASSPQTGKDQPQHF.

Regarding this clone: Mismatch with germline at one junction end may stem from a read error. The rearrangement uses TRBV7-2 and TRBJ2-7, with 12 bases aligning to TRBD1. Germline lookup yields CDR1 SGHTA and CDR2 FQGNSA. The CDR3 has 16 residues. CDR3 sequence reads: CASSSGVGQGAYEQYF. The CDR3 coding sequence is TGTGCCAGCAGTTCAGGCGTGGGACAGGGGGCCTATGAGCAGTACTTC.

This clone has a single count. The chain is built from TRBV7-8 and TRBJ2-1; D is undetermined. Trimming took 3 bases from V and 10 from J, leaving 16 bases between them. The V gene's germline CDR1 is SGHVS and CDR2 FQNEAQ. The CDR3 sequence is 14 residues long. CDR3 in DNA: TGTGCCAGCAGCTTCCTCGTTTCCGCCCGCGAGCAGTTCTTC. It codes for CASSFLVSAREQFF.

V is TRBV29-1 and J is TRBJ1-1; no clear D. V was trimmed by 4 bases and J by 3 bases, leaving 3 bases between them. Germline V gene data show CDR1 as SQVTM and CDR2 as ANQGSEA. The CDR3 runs to 10 residues. CDR3 nucleotides: TGCAGCGTTGGCCACACTGAAGCTTTCTTT. It encodes CSVGHTEAFF.

This clone appeared a few times. V gene TRBV18 combines with J gene TRBJ2-7; 7 nucleotides align to TRBD1. Per the germline V gene, CDR1 is KGHSH and CDR2 is LQKENI. V was clipped by 8 bases and J by 1 base; unmatched bases: 2. The CDR3 covers 12 residues. CDR3 sequence (DNA): TGTGCCAGCGGGGGACAGTCCTACGAGCAGTACTTC. Translating it yields CASGGQSYEQYF.

The table lists this clone with a count of one. This chain links TRBV4-3 with TRBJ1-5, with TRBD1 identical over 8 bases. Unmatched junction bases numbered 17, after V lost 0 bases and J lost 7 bases. The CDR3 is made up of 19 amino acids. CDR1 is LGHNA and CDR2 is YSLEER in the germline V gene. The CDR3 DNA reads TGCGCCAGCAGCCAAGATTTCGTCCTGGGGGCAGGGGGCGGACAGCCCCAGCATTTT. As protein: CASSQDFVLGAGGGQPQHF.

The chain employs TRBV2 and TRBJ2-2; D not resolved. Germline assignment: CDR1 SNHLY and CDR2 FYNNEI. This CDR3 has 17 residues. V was pared by 6 bases and J by 4 bases, with 21 bases between. CDR3 residues: CASRGLKGAPSTGELFF. The CDR3, as DNA: TGTGCCAGCAGGGGGTTAAAGGGCGCGCCCTCCACCGGGGAGCTGTTTTTT.